This entry lists 5 T cell receptor beta chains sequenced from one sample in a study of CD8 T cells in ankylosing spondylitis. Using its own MiXCR run on the 5' RACE reads, TCRdb lists one record per CDR3 protein. The table shows more than 110,000 distinct CDR3 sequences, with roughly 8.3% occurring only once. The sequencing sample was made of synovial fluid, either unsorted or a sorted T cell fraction (not recorded which). All receptors derive from a male donor with ankylosing spondylitis.

The chain has TRBV7-8 and TRBJ1-5; perhaps TRBD1 as D (6 bases). The CDR3 is 15 amino acids. The germline V gene has CDR1 SGHVS and CDR2 FQNEAQ. Trimming removed 5 bases at V and 0 bases at J, with 11 bases between. The DNA for the CDR3 is TGTGCCAGCAGCGCAGACAGGAATAGCAATCAGCCCCAGCATTTT. Encoded protein: CASSADRNSNQPQHF.

J is TRBJ2-4 and V is TRBV27, with 9 bases lining up with TRBD2. Germline-derived CDR1 and CDR2 are MNHEY and SMNVEV (reference sequence). The CDR3 runs 16 residues. V shed 2 bases, J shed 2 bases, and the junction held 4 bases outside the gene matches. The DNA for the CDR3 is TGTGCCAGCAGTTTAGCGGGGGGGCTGACCAAAAACATTCAGTACTTC. Protein sequence: CASSLAGGLTKNIQYF.

This clonotype appeared many times. The J gene is TRBJ1-1, the V gene TRBV20-1; the D is unclear. The germline V gene has CDR1 DFQATT and CDR2 SNEGSKA (reference sequence). The CDR3 is made up of 10 amino acids. V shed 4 bases and J shed 6 bases, with 6 bases lying between them. The CDR3 DNA sequence: TGCAGTGCTACCGAGGCTGAAGCTTTCTTT. Translated: CSATEAEAFF.

This clonotype was detected ten times or more. The chain carries TRBV20-1 and TRBJ2-3, with 8 nucleotides matching TRBD2. Trimming took 4 bases from V and 3 from J; bases not matched to a gene: 6. CDR1 and CDR2 from the germline V gene are DFQATT and SNEGSKA (reference sequence). This CDR3 comprises 14 residues. The CDR3 DNA is TGCAGTGCTATAATAGCGGGGCGAACAGATACGCAGTATTTT. It encodes CSAIIAGRTDTQYF.

This clonotype was seen a handful of times. V and J are TRBV5-6 and TRBJ2-7, with D possibly TRBD2 on 5 matching bases. Looked up from germline, CDR1 is SGHDT and CDR2 is YYEEEE. Trimming stripped 2 bases from V and 1 base from J, with 19 bases between. The CDR3 extends over 17 amino acids. The CDR3 reads CASSFSDSGRGSYEQYF. CDR3 in DNA: TGTGCCAGCAGCTTTTCGGACTCCGGGCGAGGATCCTACGAGCAGTACTTC. Combining the CDR3 with reference TRBV5-6 and TRBJ2-7 gives the whole variable domain DAGVTQSPTHLIKTRGQQVTLRCSPKSGHDTVSWYQQALGQGPQFIFQYYEEEERQRGNFPDRFSGHQFPNYSSELNVNALLLGDSALYLCASSFSDSGRGSYEQYFGPGTRLTVT.